The clone carrying this TCR beta chain appeared a few times. The sample is drawn from a study of beta chain features in type 1 diabetes. Across the whole study: No age, gender or cell yield differences were seen between patients and healthy donors.

Sequenced material consisted of expressed TCRB transcripts (all of the isolated RNA was reverse transcribed). The table came from immunoSEQ multiplex PCR; TCRdb's copy has only in-frame clones and leaves some out. This sample has roughly 140,000 clones, with 6.9% found just once. Germline V gene data show CDR1 as SGHTA and CDR2 as FQGNSA. CDR3 length: 14 residues. Trimming removed 5 bases from V and 7 bases from J, with 17 bases in between. Sample: central memory CD4+ T cells from blood. The rearrangement links TRBV7-2 to TRBJ1-1; TRBD1 is a possible D gene (6 bases). The receptor was derived from a woman in her 30s in good health. The CDR3 DNA is TGTGCCAGCAGCCAAGCCTACAGGGTAAATGAAGCTTTCTTT. Translated: CASSQAYRVNEAFF.